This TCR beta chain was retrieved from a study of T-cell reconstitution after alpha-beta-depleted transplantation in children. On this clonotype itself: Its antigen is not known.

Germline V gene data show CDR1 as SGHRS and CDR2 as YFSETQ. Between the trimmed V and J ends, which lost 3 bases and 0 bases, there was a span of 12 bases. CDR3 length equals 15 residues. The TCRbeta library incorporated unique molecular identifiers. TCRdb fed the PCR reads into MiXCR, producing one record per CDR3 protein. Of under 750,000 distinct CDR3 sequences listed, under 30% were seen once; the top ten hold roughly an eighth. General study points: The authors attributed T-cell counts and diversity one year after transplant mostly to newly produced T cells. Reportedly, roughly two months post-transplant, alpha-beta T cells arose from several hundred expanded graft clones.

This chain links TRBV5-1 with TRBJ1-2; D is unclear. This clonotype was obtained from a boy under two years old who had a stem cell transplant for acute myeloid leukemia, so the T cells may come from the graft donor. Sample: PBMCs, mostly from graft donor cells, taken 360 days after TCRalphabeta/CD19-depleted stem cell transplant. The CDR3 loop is CASSSGNPSNYGYTF. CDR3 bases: TGCGCCAGCAGCTCGGGGAACCCATCTAACTATGGCTACACCTTC. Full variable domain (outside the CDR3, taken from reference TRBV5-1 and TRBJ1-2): KAGVTQTPRYLIKTRGQQVTLSCSPISGHRSVSWYQQTPGQGLQFLFEYFSETQRNKGNFPGRFSGRQFSNSRSEMNVSTLELGDSALYLCASSSGNPSNYGYTFGSGTRLTVV.